These 16 T cell receptor beta chains originate from one sample sequenced in a study of T cell responses to AZD1222 COVID-19 vaccine. The assay was immunoSEQ multiplex PCR, and TCRdb's table has in-frame clones only and misses some. Counted here are 100,000 to 150,000 clones, roughly 90% occurring once; the ten biggest clones make up approximately 9.2%. The starting material was peripheral blood, obtained on day 0 of AZD1222 vaccination. The receptor set was obtained from an adult in good health.

This clone was counted once. The chain combines TRBV27 with TRBJ2-3, with a possible D match to TRBD1 (6 bases). Per germline, CDR1 MNHEY and CDR2 SMNVEV (reference sequence). Trimming took off 5 bases at V and 0 bases at J, with 12 bases between the two ends. This CDR3 spans 15 amino acids. DNA of the CDR3: TGTGCCAGCAGTCGGCCAGGGGTCAGCACAGATACGCAGTATTTT. Amino acids: CASSRPGVSTDTQYF.

V is TRBV11-3 and J is TRBJ2-7; 8 nucleotides agree with TRBD1. The CDR3 is 14 amino acids. The J segment lost 5 bases and the V segment lost 4 bases, leaving 7 bases of the junction unmatched. Germline V gene lookup returns CDR1 SGHNT and CDR2 YENEEA. The CDR3, as DNA: TGTGCCAGCAGCTCCGGACAGGGAGTCAACGAGCAGTACTTC. It translates to CASSSGQGVNEQYF.

The chain recombines TRBV5-1 with TRBJ2-5, with no clear D. The CDR3 has 15 residues. Germline V lookup: CDR1 SGHRS, CDR2 YFSETQ. With 3 bases removed from V and 1 base from J, the gap between germline ends came to 13 bases. The CDR3 DNA reads as TGCGCCAGCAGCTCGGCACGGATTTTCCAAGAGACCCAGTACTTC. The encoded protein is CASSSARIFQETQYF.

The rearrangement links TRBV5-1 to TRBJ1-2, with 8 bases that match TRBD1. Germline CDR1 reads SGHRS; CDR2 reads YFSETQ. With V trimmed by 0 bases and J by 4 bases, 8 bases remained unmatched. This CDR3 is built from 16 residues. CDR3 amino acids: CASSLVTGGSGYGYTF. The CDR3 DNA follows: TGCGCCAGCAGCTTGGTCACAGGGGGGTCAGGCTATGGCTACACCTTC.

The J gene is TRBJ2-3, the V gene TRBV7-6, with TRBD1 matching 7 bases. CDR3 length: 14 amino acids. CDR1 SGHVS and CDR2 FNYEAQ come from the germline V gene. The V segment lost 6 bases and the J segment 4 bases; nucleotides outside the gene matches: 7. This CDR3 is CASRTRTGADTQYF. As DNA, the CDR3 is TGTGCCAGCAGGACTCGGACAGGCGCAGATACGCAGTATTTT.

This chain joins TRBV28 and TRBJ2-7; TRBD2 agrees at 10 bases. V shed 6 bases, J shed 1 base, and the junction held 6 bases outside the gene matches. The CDR3 contains 15 residues. Germline values: CDR1 MDHEN, CDR2 SYDVKM. The DNA for the CDR3 is TGTGCCAGCAGGTCTAGCGGGGGTTCTTCCTACGAGCAGTACTTC. Encoded protein: CASRSSGGSSYEQYF.

The rearrangement joins TRBV3-1 (or the pseudogene TRBV3-2) to TRBJ1-2; no firm D call. The CDR3 has 13 amino acids. V lost 0 bases to trimming and J lost 6 bases, with 8 bases between them. From germline, CDR1 is LGHDT and CDR2 YNNKEL (reference sequence). The CDR3 nucleotides read TGTGCCAGCAGCCAAGAAGACGGGAATGGCTACACCTTC. Translation gives CASSQEDGNGYTF.

The chain couples TRBV27 to TRBJ1-4; no reliable D call. This CDR3 comprises 15 residues. Germline V lookup: CDR1 MNHEY, CDR2 SMNVEV (reference sequence). V was clipped by 0 bases and J by 0 bases, with 5 bases between them. This chain's CDR3 is CASSLSFATNEKLFF. CDR3 DNA sequence: TGTGCCAGCAGTTTATCTTTCGCAACTAATGAAAAACTGTTTTTT. Using reference TRBV27 and TRBJ1-4 for the parts outside the CDR3, the full variable domain is EAQVTQNPRYLITVTGKKLTVTCSQNMNHEYMSWYRQDPGLGLRQIYYSMNVEVTDKGDVPEGYKVSRKEKRNFPLILESPSPNQTSLYFCASSLSFATNEKLFFGSGTQLSVL.

The gene calls are TRBV11-2 and TRBJ1-2, with TRBD1 as a possible D gene (6 bases). The length of the CDR3 is 14 residues. V lost 4 bases and J lost 1, with 10 bases in between. From germline, CDR1 is SGHAT and CDR2 FQNNGV. In DNA form, the CDR3 reads TGTGCCAGCAGCTCACGACAGGATAACTATGGCTACACCTTC. Amino acids: CASSSRQDNYGYTF.

This clone was found once. The chain is built from TRBV7-9 and TRBJ2-7; 7 bases agree with TRBD2. The CDR3 loop spans 14 amino acids. V trimming: 4 bases; J trimming: 2 bases; junction bases outside the gene matches: 5. Per the germline V gene, CDR1 is SEHNR and CDR2 is FQNEAQ (reference sequence). CDR3 sequence: CASSSTSEPYEQYF. CDR3 DNA sequence: TGTGCCAGCAGCTCAACTAGCGAACCCTACGAGCAGTACTTC. The full variable domain, rest sourced from reference TRBV7-9 and TRBJ2-7, is DTGVSQNPRHKITKRGQNVTFRCDPISEHNRLYWYRQTLGQGPEFLTYFQNEAQLEKSRLLSDRFSAERPKGSFSTLEIQRTEQGDSAMYLCASSSTSEPYEQYFGPGTRLTVT.

The V gene is TRBV6-5, the J gene TRBJ2-1; 10 bases are a match to TRBD2. This CDR3 region has 14 residues. V dropped 7 bases and J dropped 9; count of bases not matched to a gene: 9. The germline gives CDR1 MNHEY, CDR2 SVGAGI. In DNA, the CDR3 is TGTGCCAGCACCCTAGCGGGGGCCCTGGGTGAGCAGTTCTTC. This translates into CASTLAGALGEQFF.

The DNA for the CDR3 is TGTGCCAGCAGCCCGCGGGTAGGGGGCGTTTACCCGTATTTT. Translation: CASSPRVGGVYPYF. This sequence joins TRBV11-3 and TRBJ2-3; 7 bases are a match to TRBD1. This CDR3 is built from 14 residues. Losses at the gene ends were 5 bases for V and 14 bases for J; bases not matched to a gene: 16. CDR1 is SGHNT, CDR2 YENEEA, per germline.

The gene calls are TRBV25-1 and TRBJ2-7; TRBD1 agrees at 8 bases. The germline V gene encodes CDR1 MGHDK and CDR2 SYGVNS. The length of the CDR3 is 16 residues. Germline trimming cut 3 bases from V and 0 bases from J; bases unmatched to any gene: 7. The DNA for the CDR3 is TGTGCCAGCAGTGACAGGACAGGGTCAAGCTCCTACGAGCAGTACTTC. This codes for CASSDRTGSSSYEQYF.

The V call is TRBV7-9, the J call TRBJ1-2, with TRBD1 identical over 8 bases. The junction had 11 bases not matched to a gene; V was cut back by 2 bases and J by 6 bases. The CDR3 has 16 amino acids. Germline V gene data show CDR1 as SEHNR and CDR2 as FQNEAQ (reference sequence). The DNA for the CDR3 is TGTGCCAGCAGCTTAAGGGGGGACAGGAGTCGGGATGGCTACACCTTC. This codes for CASSLRGDRSRDGYTF.

V gene TRBV7-2 combines with J gene TRBJ2-1; TRBD2 agrees at 14 bases. In germline, CDR1 is SGHTA, CDR2 FQGNSA. This CDR3 region has 15 residues. V shed 2 bases and J 7 bases; nucleotides not matched to a gene: 1. CDR3 region: CASSLRTSGRNEQFF. The CDR3 DNA sequence: TGTGCCAGCAGCTTAAGGACTAGCGGGAGGAATGAGCAGTTCTTC.

The table lists this clone with a count of one. The chain carries TRBV19 and TRBJ1-2; no reliable D call. Germline CDR1 and CDR2: LNHDA and SQIVND (reference sequence). The CDR3 is made up of 15 amino acids. The ends were cut back, 0 bases at V and 3 bases at J, with 11 bases in the middle. The CDR3 nucleotides are TGTGCCAGTAGTATAGAAGCCGGGATGGACTATGGCTACACCTTC. It translates to CASSIEAGMDYGYTF.